These T cell receptor beta chains were read from a single sample in a study of TIL therapy for anti-PD-1-resistant metastatic lung cancer. The assay was immunoSEQ multiplex PCR, and TCRdb's table has in-frame clones only and misses some. The repertoire holds approximately 95,000 clones, about 71% seen once, with approximately 9.9% in the top ten. The input for sequencing was tumor tissue, taken at baseline. The receptors shown here come from a person between 25 and 80 years old with non-small cell lung cancer. Each CDR3 is given with its conserved first and last residue. Fields, in order: V gene, clone size, D gene, J gene, CDR3 protein, CDR3 DNA. D genes are given only for firm matches. Clone size is not always given. Where it is, it says once, few, many or a class for expanded clones.

V gene: TRBV7-2; clone size: few; D gene: TRBD2; J gene: TRBJ2-4; CDR3 protein: CASSVGLAANIQYF; CDR3 DNA: TGTGCCAGCAGCGTCGGACTAGCGGCAAACATTCAGTACTTC
V gene: TRBV7-9; clone size: few; D gene: NA; J gene: TRBJ2-7; CDR3 protein: CASSLGRAIPEEQYF; CDR3 DNA: TGTGCCAGCAGCTTAGGGAGGGCCATCCCAGAGGAGCAGTACTTC
V gene: TRBV6-5; clone size: NA; D gene: NA; J gene: TRBJ1-3; CDR3 protein: CASSYSRFSGNTIYF; CDR3 DNA: TGTGCCAGCAGTTACTCCAGGTTCTCTGGAAACACCATATATTTT
V gene: TRBV4-2; clone size: few; D gene: NA; J gene: TRBJ1-6; CDR3 protein: CASSQENNSPLHF; CDR3 DNA: TGTGCCAGCAGCCAAGAGAACAATTCACCCCTCCACTTT
V gene: TRBV5-1; clone size: few; D gene: NA; J gene: TRBJ1-1; CDR3 protein: CASSSTGVDTEAFF; CDR3 DNA: TGCGCCAGCAGCTCGACGGGTGTGGACACTGAAGCTTTCTTT
V gene: TRBV24-1; clone size: once; D gene: NA; J gene: TRBJ2-7; CDR3 protein: CATSDSRGRVYEQYF; CDR3 DNA: TGTGCCACCAGTGATTCTCGGGGCAGGGTTTACGAGCAGTACTTC
V gene: TRBV6-2/TRBV6-3; clone size: NA; D gene: TRBD1; J gene: TRBJ1-6; CDR3 protein: CASSTYDRGRNSPLHF; CDR3 DNA: TGTGCCAGCAGTACCTACGACAGGGGGCGAAATTCACCCCTCCACTTT
V gene: TRBV7-3; clone size: NA; D gene: TRBD2; J gene: TRBJ2-2; CDR3 protein: CASSRGLAKAGELFF; CDR3 DNA: TGTGCCAGCAGCCGAGGACTAGCGAAGGCCGGGGAGCTGTTTTTT
V gene: TRBV6-5; clone size: NA; D gene: NA; J gene: TRBJ2-1; CDR3 protein: CASTSSHEQFF; CDR3 DNA: TGTGCCAGCACATCTAGCCATGAGCAGTTCTTC
V gene: TRBV7-2; clone size: NA; D gene: TRBD2; J gene: TRBJ2-1; CDR3 protein: CASRTSWSSYNEQFF; CDR3 DNA: TGTGCCAGCAGGACTAGCTGGAGCTCCTACAATGAGCAGTTCTTC
V gene: TRBV18; clone size: NA; D gene: NA; J gene: TRBJ2-3; CDR3 protein: CASSPRSRGLGGWGSTDTQYF; CDR3 DNA: TGTGCCAGCTCACCACGTTCGAGGGGCCTCGGAGGTTGGGGAAGCACAGATACGCAGTATTTT
V gene: TRBV11-2; clone size: NA; D gene: TRBD1; J gene: TRBJ1-2; CDR3 protein: CASIPLGQGRSADF; CDR3 DNA: TGTGCCAGCATCCCCCTGGGACAGGGCCGTTCCGCGGACTTC
V gene: TRBV4-1; clone size: NA; D gene: NA; J gene: TRBJ1-6; CDR3 protein: CASSQDNSPLHF; CDR3 DNA: TGCGCCAGCAGCCAAGATAATTCACCCCTCCACTTT
V gene: TRBV19; clone size: NA; D gene: NA; J gene: TRBJ1-1; CDR3 protein: CASSIGGLNTEAFF; CDR3 DNA: TGTGCCAGTAGTATTGGGGGCTTGAACACTGAAGCTTTCTTT
V gene: TRBV18; clone size: NA; D gene: NA; J gene: TRBJ2-3; CDR3 protein: CASSDTSTSDTQYF; CDR3 DNA: TGTGCCAGCTCCGACACTAGCACATCAGATACGCAGTATTTT
V gene: TRBV4-2; clone size: NA; D gene: TRBD1; J gene: TRBJ2-2; CDR3 protein: CASSQDSTGAGNTGELFF; CDR3 DNA: TGTGCCAGCAGCCAAGATTCGACAGGGGCCGGGAACACCGGGGAGCTGTTTTTT
V gene: TRBV13; clone size: NA; D gene: TRBD1; J gene: TRBJ2-2; CDR3 protein: CASSYRRDRKNTGELFF; CDR3 DNA: TGTGCCAGCAGTTATCGCCGGGACAGGAAAAACACCGGGGAGCTGTTTTTT
V gene: TRBV7-2; clone size: NA; D gene: NA; J gene: TRBJ2-7; CDR3 protein: CASSIDSFPGEQYF; CDR3 DNA: TGTGCCAGCAGCATAGACAGTTTTCCCGGAGAGCAGTACTTC
V gene: TRBV7-9; clone size: few; D gene: TRBD2; J gene: TRBJ2-7; CDR3 protein: CASSPGFGRAVEQYF; CDR3 DNA: TGTGCCAGCAGCCCCGGTTTCGGGAGGGCGGTCGAGCAGTACTTC
V gene: TRBV2; clone size: NA; D gene: TRBD1; J gene: TRBJ1-2; CDR3 protein: CASRSGQGYAYGYTF; CDR3 DNA: TGTGCCAGCAGGTCGGGACAGGGGTATGCCTATGGCTACACCTTC
V gene: TRBV28; clone size: NA; D gene: NA; J gene: TRBJ2-7; CDR3 protein: CASSFAYPYEQYF; CDR3 DNA: TGTGCCAGCAGTTTCGCCTACCCCTACGAGCAGTACTTC
V gene: TRBV19; clone size: NA; D gene: NA; J gene: TRBJ1-1; CDR3 protein: CASSLDGNTEAFF; CDR3 DNA: TGTGCCAGTAGCCTCGACGGGAACACTGAAGCTTTCTTT
V gene: TRBV5-1; clone size: few; D gene: TRBD1; J gene: TRBJ1-2; CDR3 protein: CASSWGQGNYGYTF; CDR3 DNA: TGCGCCAGCAGCTGGGGACAGGGGAACTATGGCTACACCTTC
V gene: TRBV6-2/TRBV6-3; clone size: NA; D gene: TRBD2; J gene: TRBJ2-3; CDR3 protein: CASSVLAGVGDTQYF; CDR3 DNA: TGTGCCAGCAGCGTTCTAGCGGGGGTCGGGGATACGCAGTATTTT
V gene: TRBV5-6; clone size: NA; D gene: NA; J gene: TRBJ2-7; CDR3 protein: CASSLGLEPYEQYF; CDR3 DNA: TGTGCCAGCAGCTTGGGACTAGAGCCCTACGAGCAGTACTTC
V gene: TRBV28; clone size: NA; D gene: TRBD1; J gene: TRBJ2-4; CDR3 protein: CASSPLGQGKNIQYF; CDR3 DNA: TGTGCCAGCAGTCCACTTGGACAGGGCAAAAACATTCAGTACTTC